Shown below are 19 T cell receptor beta chains from a single sample sequenced in a study of T cell changes during pregnancy in multiple sclerosis. Profiled with immunoSEQ multiplex PCR; TCRdb holds only in-frame clones, not every one. Of over 100,000 clones listed, about 94% are singletons. Sequencing was performed on peripheral blood, taken in the third trimester of pregnancy. These TCRs come from a female donor with multiple sclerosis, enrolled in a pregnancy study.

A single count supports this clone. The rearrangement joins TRBV27 to TRBJ1-2, with 10 positions matching TRBD1. V lost 5 bases and J lost 0; bases outside the gene matches: 12. Per germline, CDR1 MNHEY and CDR2 SMNVEV (reference sequence). The CDR3 totals 18 residues. The CDR3 spells CASSPPFGTGASNYGYTF. The CDR3 DNA reads TGTGCCAGCAGTCCCCCCTTCGGGACAGGGGCCTCTAACTATGGCTACACCTTC.

The chain has TRBV7-9 and TRBJ1-1; D is possibly TRBD1 (5 bases). V was pared by 5 bases and J by 11 bases, with 18 bases between. This CDR3 spans 13 amino acids. Germline V CDR1 and CDR2: SEHNR, FQNEAQ (reference sequence). This CDR3 reads CASSPPGGGPAFF. For the CDR3, the DNA is TGTGCCAGCAGCCCACCGGGGGGAGGGCCGGCTTTCTTT.

The chain has TRBV5-1 and TRBJ1-2; TRBD1 matches at 8 bases. The junction had 8 bases not matched to a gene; V was cut back by 4 bases and J by 6 bases. CDR1 is SGHRS and CDR2 is YFSETQ in the germline V gene. This CDR3 is built from 14 residues. CDR3 nucleotide sequence: TGCGCCAGCAGCCCGACAGGGGTTTCCCATGGCTACACCTTC. Translating gives CASSPTGVSHGYTF.

CDR3 in DNA: TGTGCCAGCAGCCCCGGAGCCGCGGATTTCTACGAGCAGTACTTC. Encoded protein: CASSPGAADFYEQYF. The chain couples TRBV7-2 to TRBJ2-7; D call uncertain. Trimming pared 5 bases from V and 3 bases from J, leaving 17 bases between. Germline values: CDR1 SGHTA, CDR2 FQGNSA. This CDR3 is built from 15 residues.

This sequence joins TRBV2 and TRBJ1-6; TRBD1 matches 9 bases. Trimming at V came to 6 bases and at J to 5 bases, leaving 5 bases not matched to a gene. The CDR3 is 15 amino acids. The V gene's germline CDR1 is SNHLY and CDR2 FYNNEI. The chain's CDR3 is CASRVQGAHNSPLHF. DNA of the CDR3: TGTGCCAGCAGGGTACAGGGGGCGCATAATTCACCCCTCCACTTT.

This chain links TRBV4-1 with TRBJ2-1; D may be TRBD1 (5 bases). V was pared by 2 bases and J by 6 bases, with 14 bases between. This CDR3 is built from 15 residues. Germline values: CDR1 MGHRA, CDR2 YSYEKL. This CDR3 is CASSQTKDTFNEQFF. The CDR3 region has the DNA TGCGCCAGCAGCCAAACGAAGGACACCTTCAATGAGCAGTTCTTC.

V usage is TRBV9 and J usage is TRBJ1-6; 10 bases line up with TRBD1. CDR1 SGDLS and CDR2 YYNGEE come from the germline V gene. The CDR3 totals 15 residues. With V trimmed by 4 bases and J by 6 bases, 4 bases remained unmatched. The CDR3 DNA reads TGTGCCAGCAGCCAACGGACAGGGGGTAATTCACCCCTCCACTTT. Translating it yields CASSQRTGGNSPLHF.

This clone was detected only once. The rearrangement joins TRBV28 to TRBJ1-5; D possibly corresponds to TRBD1 (6 bases). This CDR3 contains 14 residues. Trimming took off 6 bases at V and 0 bases at J, with 9 bases between the two ends. Per germline, CDR1 MDHEN and CDR2 SYDVKM. CDR3 residues: CASRSGVSNQPQHF. CDR3 DNA: TGTGCCAGCAGGTCAGGGGTTAGCAATCAGCCCCAGCATTTT.

The chain joins TRBV7-9 to TRBJ2-1; 9 bases are a match to TRBD1. CDR3 size: 15 residues. Germline V gene data show CDR1 as SEHNR and CDR2 as FQNEAQ (reference sequence). The V segment lost 5 bases and the J segment 6 bases; nucleotides outside the gene matches: 8. The CDR3 here is CASSVTGGGGNEQFF. The CDR3 DNA reads as TGTGCCAGCAGCGTTACAGGGGGCGGTGGCAATGAGCAGTTCTTC.

The J gene is TRBJ2-5, the V gene TRBV2; D remains unclear. Germline lookup yields CDR1 SNHLY and CDR2 FYNNEI. The CDR3 has 14 amino acids. Trimming removed 1 base from V and 5 bases from J, with 11 bases in between. CDR3 sequence: CASSEVVLRETQYF. CDR3 DNA sequence: TGTGCCAGCAGTGAAGTTGTCCTCAGGGAGACCCAGTACTTC. The full variable domain, with the rest looked up from reference TRBV2 and TRBJ2-5, is EPEVTQTPSHQVTQMGQEVILRCVPISNHLYFYWYRQILGQKVEFLVSFYNNEISEKSEIFDDQFSVERPDGSNFTLKIRSTKLEDSAMYFCASSEVVLRETQYFGPGTRLLVL.

V gene TRBV7-9 combines with J gene TRBJ2-1; maybe TRBD1 (5 bases). This CDR3 is built from 15 residues. Germline V CDR1 and CDR2: SEHNR, FQNEAQ (reference sequence). Trimming stripped 4 bases from V and 5 bases from J, with 15 bases between. Here the CDR3 DNA reads TGTGCCAGCAGCTCGGACATTCCCTGGAACAATGAGCAGTTCTTC. It yields the protein CASSSDIPWNNEQFF.

This clone was counted once. This rearrangement joins TRBV4-1 to TRBJ2-7; 7 bases fit TRBD2. This CDR3 has 14 residues. CDR1 is MGHRA and CDR2 is YSYEKL in the germline V gene. J lost 7 bases, V lost 0 bases, and 6 bases had no gene match. This CDR3 is CASSQESREREQYF. The CDR3 DNA follows: TGCGCCAGCAGCCAAGAGTCGCGGGAGCGGGAGCAGTACTTC.

The chain combines TRBV7-6 with TRBJ1-2; D is unclear. From germline, CDR1 is SGHVS and CDR2 FNYEAQ. The CDR3 has 16 amino acids. The V end was cut by 2 bases, the J end by 2 bases, with 15 bases between. The CDR3 bases are TGTGCCAGCAGCTTATACGGTGAGGGTCCCAACTATGGCTACACCTTC. Its translation is CASSLYGEGPNYGYTF.

The gene calls are TRBV18 and TRBJ2-3; TRBD1 matches 10 bases. Losses at the gene ends were 5 bases for V and 3 bases for J; bases not matched to a gene: 5. The CDR3 extends over 15 amino acids. CDR1 and CDR2 (germline): KGHSH, LQKENI. DNA of the CDR3: TGTGCCAGCTCATTAAGACAGGGGGCAACAGATACGCAGTATTTT. It yields the protein CASSLRQGATDTQYF. The variable domain in full, with the rest retrieved from reference TRBV18 and TRBJ2-3, is NAGVMQNPRHLVRRRGQEARLRCSPMKGHSHVYWYRQLPEEGLKFMVYLQKENIIDESGMPKERFSAEFPKEGPSILRIQQVVRGDSAAYFCASSLRQGATDTQYFGPGTRLTVL.

The chain carries TRBV29-1 and TRBJ2-1, with 9 bases fitting TRBD2. The ends lost 4 bases at V and 8 bases at J; junction bases unmatched: 0. This CDR3 is built from 11 residues. The germline V gene encodes CDR1 SQVTM and CDR2 ANQGSEA. Here the CDR3 reads CSVGLADEQFF. The CDR3, as DNA: TGCAGCGTTGGACTAGCGGATGAGCAGTTCTTC.

This sequence joins TRBV7-6 and TRBJ1-2; a weak D match, TRBD1 (6 bases). Trimming stripped 3 bases from V and 6 bases from J, with 20 bases between. This CDR3 has 16 amino acids. CDR1 is SGHVS, CDR2 FNYEAQ, per germline. The DNA of the CDR3 is TGTGCCAGCAGCTTGGGGGCTTTGGGGAATAATCATGGCTACACCTTC. Translated, it gives CASSLGALGNNHGYTF.

V and J are TRBV11-2 and TRBJ1-1; D remains unclear. The germline V and J ends were trimmed by 2 bases and 1 base, with 8 bases remaining between them. Germline V gene sequence: CDR1 SGHAT, CDR2 FQNNGV. This CDR3 spans 14 amino acids. The CDR3 DNA is TGTGCCAGCAGCTTAATCGAGGGGAACACTGAAGCTTTCTTT. Protein sequence: CASSLIEGNTEAFF.

The chain recombines TRBV7-9 with TRBJ2-5; 8 nucleotides match TRBD1. Losses at the gene ends were 5 bases for V and 2 bases for J; bases not matched to a gene: 7. This CDR3 has 15 amino acids. Germline assignment: CDR1 SEHNR and CDR2 FQNEAQ (reference sequence). CDR3 sequence reads: CASSIGQGRQETQYF. CDR3 DNA: TGTGCCAGCAGCATAGGACAGGGCAGACAAGAGACCCAGTACTTC.

This clone was found once. V gene TRBV4-2 combines with J gene TRBJ2-1, with TRBD1 as a possible D gene (5 bases). The germline V and J ends were trimmed by 0 bases and 9 bases, with 18 bases remaining between them. This CDR3 is 16 amino acids long. Germline CDR1 reads LGHNA; CDR2 reads YNFKEQ. CDR3 coding DNA: TGTGCCAGCAGCCAAGAATCGGCAGCCTCCCAGGGTGAGCAGTTCTTC. Translation gives CASSQESAASQGEQFF.